This is a list of T cell receptor beta chains from one sample in a study of blood T cell repertoires in COVID-19. The protocol was immunoSEQ multiplex PCR, while the TCRdb copy is restricted to in-frame clones and leaves out a portion. Of 90,000 to 110,000 clones listed, around three quarters are singletons. Sequencing used peripheral blood. Receptor source: a human donor in a cohort sampled during active or convalescent COVID-19. Both conserved end residues are part of each CDR3. D genes are given only for firm matches. Part of the rows lack a size; the others show once, few, many or a class for expanded clones.

v_call	d_call	clone_size	j_call	cdr3_nt	cdr3_aa
TRBV27	-	once	TRBJ2-7	TGTGCCAGCAGTTTTACTGGTTGGGGACTCAGCTCCTACGAGCAGTACTTC	CASSFTGWGLSSYEQYF
TRBV5-8	-	-	TRBJ2-1	TGTGCCAGCAGCTTGGGGACAAGCTCCTACAATGAGCAGTTCTTC	CASSLGTSSYNEQFF
TRBV27	-	once	TRBJ2-1	TGTGCCAGCAGTTTGTGGGGGGGCCCTTTGGCCAATGAGCAGTTCTTC	CASSLWGGPLANEQFF
TRBV5-6	-	-	TRBJ2-5	TGTGCCAGCAGCTTGGCAGGGTGGAAGACCCAGTACTTC	CASSLAGWKTQYF
TRBV7-3	-	-	TRBJ2-5	TGTGCCAGCAGCTTGTGGCACCAAGAGACCCAGTACTTC	CASSLWHQETQYF
TRBV6-5	-	few	TRBJ1-2	TGTGCCAGCAACGGGTGGACAGCACATGGCTACACCTTC	CASNGWTAHGYTF
TRBV28	-	once	TRBJ1-5	TGTGCCAGCAGCGCACTATATAACAGGGTGGATCAGCCCCAGCATTTT	CASSALYNRVDQPQHF
TRBV7-8	-	-	TRBJ2-7	TGTGCCAGCAGCTTAGCTGCCGGACAGCCCTACGAGCAGTACTTC	CASSLAAGQPYEQYF
TRBV6-5	TRBD1	-	TRBJ1-5	TGTGCCAGCAGTTACGAGGGGGCTCATCAGCCCCAGCATTTT	CASSYEGAHQPQHF
TRBV4-3	TRBD2	few	TRBJ2-7	TGCGCCAGCAGCCAGCTTTGGCGGGGGATCTCCTACGAGCAGTACTTC	CASSQLWRGISYEQYF
TRBV7-2	-	-	TRBJ2-5	TGTGCCAGCAGCTTAGCCAGGGCCCAGTACGGAGAGACCCAGTACTTC	CASSLARAQYGETQYF
TRBV19	TRBD1	-	TRBJ2-2	TGTGCCAGCAACAGGGGGGCAATAGGACTCACCGGGGAGCTGTTTTTT	CASNRGAIGLTGELFF
TRBV4-3	TRBD1	-	TRBJ2-3	TGCGCCAGCAGCCCAGGACAGGGGGCAGGGGATACGCAGTATTTT	CASSPGQGAGDTQYF
TRBV11-3	-	-	TRBJ2-1	TGTGCCAGCAGCCAAGGGGGACTATTATACAATGAGCAGTTCTTC	CASSQGGLLYNEQFF
TRBV6-2/TRBV6-3	-	few	TRBJ1-6	TGTGCCAGCAGCCTCAGGGTAAGATCACCCCTCCACTTT	CASSLRVRSPLHF
TRBV27	TRBD1	-	TRBJ2-2	TGTGCCAGCAGTTTGGGCTGGGACAGGGATGGAACCGGGGAGCTGTTTTTT	CASSLGWDRDGTGELFF
TRBV7-2	TRBD2	-	TRBJ2-3	TGTGCCAGCAGCTCCGTGGGGCGGGGGGCAGGCGATACGCAGTATTTT	CASSSVGRGAGDTQYF
TRBV5-6	TRBD1	-	TRBJ2-1	TGTGCCAGCAGCCTGACGACAGGGACAATCCAATCCAATGAGCAGTTCTTC	CASSLTTGTIQSNEQFF
TRBV19	TRBD1	-	TRBJ2-1	TGTGCCAGTAGTTCTCGACAGGGGACCTACAATGAGCAGTTCTTC	CASSSRQGTYNEQFF
TRBV19	-	-	TRBJ1-6	TGTGCCAGTAGTATAGCCATTTATAATTCACCCCTCCACTTT	CASSIAIYNSPLHF
TRBV10-2	-	few	TRBJ2-7	TGCGCCAGCAGTGGGGGGGATTACTCCTACGAGCAGTACTTC	CASSGGDYSYEQYF
TRBV9	-	-	TRBJ1-2	TGTGCCAGCAGCGGGTGGGAGGAAAGAAGGAGCTATGGCTACACCTTC	CASSGWEERRSYGYTF
TRBV30	TRBD2	-	TRBJ2-1	TGTGGTTGTGGTGATAGCGGGATTCCTGAGCAGTTCTTC	CGCGDSGIPEQFF
TRBV10-3	TRBD2	-	TRBJ2-5	TGTGCCATCAGCCTAGCGGGGGGGTCCCAAGAGACCCAGTACTTC	CAISLAGGSQETQYF
TRBV5-1	-	-	TRBJ1-2	TGCGCCAGCAGCCCTTCGGGAGCGTACAACTATGGCTACACCTTC	CASSPSGAYNYGYTF
TRBV18	-	-	TRBJ2-6	TGTGCCAGCTCACCACCTTACAGGGCCATTTCTGGGGCCAACGTCCTGACTTTC	CASSPPYRAISGANVLTF
TRBV19	TRBD1	once	TRBJ1-6	TGTGCCAGTAGTAAGGCCGGGACAGGCCCCCGTGCGGGCTCACCCCTCCACTTT	CASSKAGTGPRAGSPLHF
TRBV10-1	TRBD2	few	TRBJ2-3	TGCGCCAGCGCTCTCGGGGGGGCCGCAGATACGCAGTATTTT	CASALGGAADTQYF
TRBV6-5	-	-	TRBJ1-1	TGTGCCAGCAGATTCTCTACAGGAAAAGCTTTCTTT	CASRFSTGKAFF
TRBV24-1	TRBD1	-	TRBJ2-7	TGTGCCACGCCGGGACAGGGTAACTACGAGCAGTACTTC	CATPGQGNYEQYF
TRBV6-2/TRBV6-3	TRBD2	-	TRBJ2-1	TGTGCCAGCAGTAACAGCGGGAGCCCTTACAATGAGCAGTTCTTC	CASSNSGSPYNEQFF
TRBV4-2	TRBD2	-	TRBJ2-5	TGTGCCAGCAGCCAGGGGGGGCTAGCGGGAGAGACCCAGTACTTC	CASSQGGLAGETQYF
TRBV6-2/TRBV6-3	TRBD1	-	TRBJ1-5	TGTGCCAGCAGTTACCCCGGGACAGGGAATCAGCCCCAGCATTTT	CASSYPGTGNQPQHF
TRBV29-1	TRBD1	-	TRBJ1-2	TGCAGCGTTGGAGGCATCGACAGGGGTCATGGCTACACCTTC	CSVGGIDRGHGYTF
TRBV28	-	once	TRBJ2-7	TGTGCCAGCAGTTCGTTCTACGAGCAGTACTTC	CASSSFYEQYF
TRBV5-1	-	-	TRBJ1-2	TGCGCCAGCAGAGAGGCTCCTTCAGGGGTCTATGGCTACACCTTC	CASREAPSGVYGYTF
TRBV7-2	-	-	TRBJ1-3	TGTGCCAGCAGCTCGCGACAGCCGGGTGCTGGAAACACCATATATTTT	CASSSRQPGAGNTIYF
TRBV28	-	-	TRBJ2-5	TGTGCCAGCAGTTCATTCCCCCGGGGCGGGAAGACCCAGTACTTC	CASSSFPRGGKTQYF
TRBV19	-	-	TRBJ1-1	TGTGCCAGTATGGTAAGCATGAACACTGAAGCTTTCTTT	CASMVSMNTEAFF
TRBV16	TRBD1	once	TRBJ2-2	TGTGCCAGCAGCCGGGACAGGGCGAACACCGGGGAGCTGTTTTTT	CASSRDRANTGELFF
TRBV10-3	-	-	TRBJ1-1	TGTGCCATCAGTGAGTTGTACGGCGGTGGCACTGAAGCTTTCTTT	CAISELYGGGTEAFF
TRBV18	-	-	TRBJ1-2	TGTGCCAGCTCAGGTCAGGCTGGCTACACCTTC	CASSGQAGYTF
TRBV5-5	TRBD2	-	TRBJ2-7	TGTGCCAGCAGCTTGACTAGCGGGAAATTTGGCGAGCAGTACTTC	CASSLTSGKFGEQYF
TRBV4-3	TRBD1	-	TRBJ2-5	TGCGCCAGCAGCCGAGGAACAGGGGTCCAAGAGACCCAGTACTTC	CASSRGTGVQETQYF
TRBV27	-	-	TRBJ2-5	TGTGCCAGCAGTTTGCTGGGGGCCCAAGAGACCCAGTACTTC	CASSLLGAQETQYF
TRBV9	TRBD2	-	TRBJ2-2	TGTGCCAGCAGCACCCCAGCGGGGGCGGACACCGGGGAGCTGTTTTTT	CASSTPAGADTGELFF
TRBV2	-	-	TRBJ1-5	TGTGCCAGCACCCCTAGCGGGCAGCCCCAGCATTTT	CASTPSGQPQHF
TRBV4-1	-	-	TRBJ2-1	TGCGCCAGCAGCCAAGGAACAAATGACAGGTACAATGAGCAGTTCTTC	CASSQGTNDRYNEQFF
TRBV7-9	-	-	TRBJ1-2	TGTGCCAGCAGCTATACAGGGATCTATGGCTACACCTTC	CASSYTGIYGYTF
TRBV6-5	TRBD2	once	TRBJ2-5	TGTGCCAGCAGTTATGGGCTAGCGGAAGTACAAGAGACCCAGTACTTC	CASSYGLAEVQETQYF
TRBV14	TRBD1	-	TRBJ2-7	TGTGCCAGCAGCCCCTGGGGACAGGCCCTAATTGAGCAGTACTTC	CASSPWGQALIEQYF
TRBV9	TRBD2	-	TRBJ2-1	TGTGCCAGCAGCGTTCCGTCTAGCGGGGGGAACAATGAGCAGTTCTTC	CASSVPSSGGNNEQFF
TRBV2	-	few	TRBJ2-7	TGTGCCAGCATGCGGGGACAGACCTACGAGCAGTACTTC	CASMRGQTYEQYF
TRBV10-1	-	-	TRBJ1-3	TGCGCCAGCAGTGAGTCGAAGGGGTTCTCTGGAAACACCATATATTTT	CASSESKGFSGNTIYF
TRBV18	-	-	TRBJ1-5	TGTGCCAGCTCACCACCCGGGACAAGCAATCAGCCCCAGCATTTT	CASSPPGTSNQPQHF